This entry features one TCR beta chain sequence. What it binds is not known. The sample originates from a study of post-analysis software for immune sequencing data. Looking at the study overall: Disease trajectories encompassed relapsing-remitting, secondary progressive and progressive-relapsing multiple sclerosis.

Presence of unique molecular identifiers characterized the TCR beta cDNA libraries. The authors obtained 500,000 or so cDNA molecules from approximately 1 to 10 million T cells. TCRdb re-analysed the PCR reads in MiXCR, keeping a single row per CDR3 protein. The sample includes about 540,000 distinct CDR3 sequences, around 36% seen only once; the top ten take approximately 6%. General observations from the study: Controls had significantly higher normalized Chao1 diversity than multiple sclerosis patients. F measure clustering grouped samples strongly by preparation batch.

Sequenced sample: blood. The TCR was taken from a girl aged 2-17 years with multiple sclerosis.

This CDR3 reads CASSEDSNNEQFF. CDR3 sequence (DNA): TGCGCCAGCAGCGAGGACAGCAACAATGAGCAGTTCTTC. The V and J genes are TRBV5-1 and TRBJ2-1; the D gene is possibly TRBD1 (6 bases). The CDR3 spans 13 residues. V lost 4 bases to trimming and J lost 5 bases, with 10 bases between them. Germline V CDR1 and CDR2: SGHRS, YFSETQ.